The 32 T cell receptor beta chains reported below all come from one sample, sequenced in a study of blood T cell repertoires in COVID-19 (dated by TCRdb to the early 2020s). The library was obtained by the immunoSEQ multiplex PCR assay. As stored in TCRdb, this immuneACCESS dataset retains in-frame rearrangements with V and J assigned. A fraction of the clones does not appear; measured against another copy, unresolved V genes explain less than half of the discrepancy, and the remainder lacks a known reason. The sample data list 250,000 to 350,000 clones, and roughly 87% of these were observed just once. The top ten hold roughly 2.4% of the sample. The sample taken for sequencing was peripheral blood. The origin of the receptors is a woman aged 50 to 65 who had recovered from COVID-19.

This sequence joins TRBV30 and TRBJ1-6; 8 positions agree with TRBD1. Unmatched junction bases numbered 0, after V lost 3 bases and J lost 8 bases. The CDR3 runs to 12 residues. The germline V gene encodes CDR1 GTSNPN and CDR2 SVGIG (reference sequence). The CDR3 loop is CAWRQGDSPLHF. The CDR3 nucleotides read TGTGCCTGGAGACAGGGGGATTCACCCCTCCACTTT.

This clone was seen a single time. The chain uses TRBV10-3 and TRBJ1-2; D is possibly TRBD1 (6 bases). The CDR3 consists of 14 residues. V was shortened by 2 bases and J by 4 bases, with 11 bases between the two germline ends. The germline V gene encodes CDR1 ENHRY and CDR2 SYGVKD. CDR3 bases: TGTGCCATCAGTGAGGGGGACACCAGCTATGGCTACACCTTC. Its translation is CAISEGDTSYGYTF.

The chain has TRBV13 and TRBJ2-1; D may be TRBD1 (5 bases). Trimming stripped 0 bases from V and 5 bases from J, with 11 bases between. Germline loops: CDR1 PRHDT, CDR2 FYEKMQ (reference sequence). The CDR3 consists of 15 residues. The chain's CDR3 is CASSLGLRGHNEQFF. CDR3 bases: TGTGCCAGCAGCTTAGGCCTAAGGGGCCACAATGAGCAGTTCTTC.

This rearrangement joins TRBV28 to TRBJ2-4, with 9 nucleotides matching TRBD1. The CDR3 spans 14 residues. Germline V gene sequence: CDR1 MDHEN, CDR2 SYDVKM. J was trimmed by 6 bases and V by 6 bases; bases with no gene match: 6. In nucleotides, the CDR3 is TGTGCCAGCAGCCATACAGGGGGCTCAAACATTCAGTACTTC. Its translation: CASSHTGGSNIQYF.

The chain combines TRBV19 with TRBJ1-1; D is unresolved. The germline V and J ends were trimmed by 5 bases and 7 bases, with 11 bases remaining between them. Germline-derived CDR1 and CDR2 are LNHDA and SQIVND (reference sequence). This CDR3 contains 12 residues. The CDR3 region is CASSAYRYEAFF. Written as DNA, the CDR3 is TGTGCCAGTAGTGCCTATAGATATGAAGCTTTCTTT.

V and J are TRBV15 and TRBJ2-2, with 9 bases identical to TRBD2. The CDR3 is 17 residues long. V shed 2 bases and J 1 base; nucleotides not matched to a gene: 5. Germline CDR1 and CDR2: LNHNV and YYDKDF (reference sequence). The CDR3 sequence is CATSRTPAGGNTGELFF. DNA for the CDR3: TGTGCCACCAGCAGAACCCCAGCGGGAGGGAACACCGGGGAGCTGTTTTTT.

The V call is TRBV28, the J call TRBJ1-1, with D uncertain. CDR1 is MDHEN and CDR2 is SYDVKM in the germline V gene. V lost 7 bases to trimming and J lost 2 bases, with 11 bases between them. The CDR3 covers 13 residues. The CDR3 region is CASTAGRNTEAFF. CDR3 DNA sequence: TGTGCCAGCACCGCGGGGAGAAACACTGAAGCTTTCTTT.

This rearrangement joins TRBV7-3 to TRBJ1-1; D is uncertain. There are 14 residues in the CDR3. Trimming stripped 5 bases from V and 2 bases from J, with 12 bases between. Germline CDR1 reads SGHTA; CDR2 reads FQGTGA. CDR3 residues: CASSANRANTEAFF. CDR3 sequence (DNA): TGTGCCAGCAGCGCCAATAGAGCCAACACTGAAGCTTTCTTT.

The rearrangement joins TRBV15 to TRBJ1-2; D not resolved. The V end lost 5 bases, the J end lost 4 bases, and 20 bases lay between the germline ends. The CDR3 runs 16 residues. Germline CDR1 and CDR2: LNHNV and YYDKDF (reference sequence). DNA of the CDR3: TGTGCCACCAGCTCCCTAGGCTCTGGCGGAATCTATGGCTACACCTTC. Translated, it gives CATSSLGSGGIYGYTF.

In its sample, this clone was seen once. V and J are TRBV27 and TRBJ2-3; the match to TRBD2 covers 10 bases. Trimming took 2 bases from V and 6 from J; bases not matched to a gene: 5. Germline lookup yields CDR1 MNHEY and CDR2 SMNVEV (reference sequence). The CDR3 consists of 15 residues. CDR3 bases: TGTGCCAGCAGTTTAGGTAGCGGGAGGCCGGATACGCAGTATTTT. It is translated as CASSLGSGRPDTQYF.

The rearrangement links TRBV7-2 to TRBJ1-2; 11 nucleotides line up with TRBD1. V lost 5 bases and J lost 8; bases outside the gene matches: 10. The CDR3 length is 15 residues. CDR1 is SGHTA, CDR2 FQGNSA, per germline. For the CDR3, the DNA is TGTGCCAGCAGCCATGGAGGACAGGGGGCGGGAGGCTACACCTTC. Amino acid sequence: CASSHGGQGAGGYTF.

The chain couples TRBV9 to TRBJ2-1; 12 bases map to TRBD2. This CDR3 has 20 amino acids. CDR1 is SGDLS and CDR2 is YYNGEE in the germline V gene. V was clipped by 3 bases and J by 10 bases; unmatched bases: 23. Written as DNA, the CDR3 is TGTGCCAGCAGCGGGAGGGCGAAGACTAGCGGGGGTCGGTCCCCAGGGGAGCAGTTCTTC. Translated: CASSGRAKTSGGRSPGEQFF.

V is TRBV7-2 and J is TRBJ1-5; no reliable D call. CDR3 length: 19 amino acids. Germline loops: CDR1 SGHTA, CDR2 FQGNSA. Between the trimmed V and J ends, which lost 1 base and 4 bases, there was a span of 23 bases. Here the CDR3 DNA reads TGTGCCAGCAGCTTAGTCGGTAAGATCCTCGAAATTCGAAATCAGCCCCAGCATTTT. This translates into CASSLVGKILEIRNQPQHF.

The chain has TRBV6-5 and TRBJ1-2, with TRBD1 as a possible D gene (5 bases). Per germline, CDR1 MNHEY and CDR2 SVGAGI. The V end lost 8 bases, the J end lost 8 bases, and 15 bases lay between the germline ends. The CDR3 spans 12 residues. Here the CDR3 reads CASHTGGVGYTF. CDR3 coding DNA: TGTGCCAGCCACACGGGGGGAGTCGGCTACACCTTC.

The chain is built from TRBV3-1 (or the pseudogene TRBV3-2) and TRBJ1-1; 11 bases are shared with TRBD1. Germline CDR1 is LGHDT and CDR2 is YNNKEL (reference sequence). The ends lost 2 bases at V and 3 bases at J; junction bases unmatched: 5. This CDR3 spans 16 amino acids. The CDR3 DNA is TGTGCCAGCAGCCAAAGCGGACAGGGGGCGGACACTGAAGCTTTCTTT. Amino acid sequence: CASSQSGQGADTEAFF.

This chain links TRBV6-4 with TRBJ2-7, with TRBD1 identical over 9 bases. This CDR3 has 14 amino acids. J lost 2 bases, V lost 5 bases, and 4 bases had no gene match. Looked up from germline, CDR1 is MRHNA and CDR2 is SNTAGT. DNA for the CDR3: TGTGCCAGCAGTTCGACAGGGGGGACCTACGAGCAGTACTTC. It encodes CASSSTGGTYEQYF.

The V call is TRBV6-5, the J call TRBJ2-5; no firm D call. CDR1 and CDR2 (germline): MNHEY, SVGAGI. Trimming removed 6 bases at V and 2 bases at J, with 13 bases between. This CDR3 contains 14 residues. CDR3 bases: TGTGCCAGCAGCTCCCCTGCCAGACAAGAGACCCAGTACTTC. This encodes CASSSPARQETQYF.

The chain is built from TRBV27 and TRBJ1-1; D perhaps matches TRBD1 (6 bases). The ends were cut back, 2 bases at V and 7 bases at J, with 11 bases in the middle. CDR1 is MNHEY and CDR2 is SMNVEV in the germline V gene (reference sequence). There are 13 residues in the CDR3. CDR3 in amino acids: CASSLGGGSEAFF. The DNA of the CDR3 is TGTGCCAGCAGTTTAGGGGGCGGCAGTGAAGCTTTCTTT.

The chain links TRBV6-5 to TRBJ1-4; 7 bases map to TRBD1. The CDR3 contains 15 residues. V shed 2 bases, J shed 4 bases, and the junction held 4 bases outside the gene matches. Per the germline V gene, CDR1 is MNHEY and CDR2 is SVGAGI. The CDR3, as DNA: TGTGCCAGCAGTTACGGCGGGACAGTTAATGAAAAACTGTTTTTT. Its protein product is CASSYGGTVNEKLFF.

As DNA, the CDR3 is TGTGCCAGTAGTATACAGGGTACAGACACTGAAGCTTTCTTT. This gives the protein CASSIQGTDTEAFF. The gene calls are TRBV19 and TRBJ1-1; a possible D gene is TRBD1 (5 bases). The ends were cut back, 2 bases at V and 3 bases at J, with 10 bases in the middle. Germline V lookup: CDR1 LNHDA, CDR2 SQIVND (reference sequence). The CDR3 runs to 14 residues. The full variable domain, with the rest looked up from reference TRBV19 and TRBJ1-1, is DGGITQSPKYLFRKEGQNVTLSCEQNLNHDAMYWYRQDPGQGLRLIYYSQIVNDFQKGDIAEGYSVSREKKESFPLTVTSAQKNPTAFYLCASSIQGTDTEAFFGQGTRLTVV.

V gene TRBV11-2 combines with J gene TRBJ2-7; D remains ambiguous. Per germline, CDR1 SGHAT and CDR2 FQNNGV. The CDR3 sequence is 14 residues long. Trimming took off 1 base at V and 3 bases at J, with 10 bases between the two ends. The CDR3 reads CASSLARSLYEQYF. The DNA of the CDR3 is TGTGCCAGCAGCTTAGCTCGAAGCCTCTACGAGCAGTACTTC.

The J gene is TRBJ1-2, the V gene TRBV18; TRBD1 agrees at 8 bases. The V and J ends lost 1 base and 4 bases, in that order; junction bases with no gene match: 8. Germline V CDR1 and CDR2: KGHSH, LQKENI. This CDR3 is built from 16 residues. The CDR3 DNA sequence: TGTGCCAGCTCACCACAAGGACAGGGCCCGCTCTATGGCTACACCTTC. It is translated as CASSPQGQGPLYGYTF.

The J gene is TRBJ2-2, the V gene TRBV7-3; TRBD1 is a possible D gene (5 bases). Germline V lookup: CDR1 SGHTA, CDR2 FQGTGA. V was clipped by 6 bases and J by 7 bases, with 12 bases between them. The CDR3 runs 13 residues. The CDR3, as DNA: TGTGCCAGCAGGTCGACAGTACTCGGGGAGCTGTTTTTT. Amino acids: CASRSTVLGELFF.

J is TRBJ1-5 and V is TRBV30; possibly TRBD1 for D (5 bases). Germline CDR1 and CDR2: GTSNPN and SVGIG (reference sequence). V shed 8 bases and J shed 7 bases, with 15 bases lying between them. This CDR3 is 12 amino acids long. The CDR3 DNA follows: TGTGCCGTCGCGGGGCGGGGGCAGCCCCAGCATTTT. Amino acid sequence: CAVAGRGQPQHF.

This chain joins TRBV7-9 and TRBJ2-3, with unresolved D. The V and J ends lost 3 bases and 2 bases respectively, with 12 bases between them. This CDR3 region has 15 residues. Germline CDR1 reads SEHNR; CDR2 reads FQNEAQ (reference sequence). The DNA for the CDR3 is TGTGCCAGCAGCTTGGCTGAGGCCCCCACAGATACGCAGTATTTT. Translated, it gives CASSLAEAPTDTQYF.

The CDR3 sequence: CASSPGWRYNEQFF. CDR3 bases: TGCGCCAGCAGCCCCGGGTGGCGGTACAATGAGCAGTTCTTC. This chain joins TRBV4-3 and TRBJ2-1; D remains unclear. Trimming took off 4 bases at V and 4 bases at J, with 11 bases between the two ends. The length of the CDR3 is 14 residues. Germline-derived CDR1 and CDR2 are LGHNA and YSLEER.

This chain uses TRBV18 with TRBJ2-1, with D possibly TRBD1 on 6 matching bases. The V gene's germline CDR1 is KGHSH and CDR2 LQKENI. The CDR3 runs 16 residues. The germline V and J ends were trimmed by 1 base and 4 bases, with 14 bases remaining between them. The CDR3 is CASSPRGGQRYNEQFF. CDR3 nucleotides: TGTGCCAGCTCACCACGAGGAGGACAGCGGTACAATGAGCAGTTCTTC.

The CDR3 loop reads CASSFGGQGQETQYF. The CDR3 DNA reads TGTGCCAGCAGCTTCGGAGGACAGGGCCAAGAGACCCAGTACTTC. The chain carries TRBV5-6 and TRBJ2-5; 8 bases match TRBD1. The germline V gene encodes CDR1 SGHDT and CDR2 YYEEEE. The CDR3 length is 15 residues. The J segment lost 1 base and the V segment lost 2 bases, leaving 4 bases of the junction unmatched.

This CDR3 reads CASSLGGINYGYTF. Written as DNA, the CDR3 is TGTGCCAGCAGCTTGGGAGGGATTAACTATGGCTACACCTTC. The rearrangement joins TRBV5-4 to TRBJ1-2; unclear D gene. Germline V CDR1 and CDR2: SGHNT, YYREEE (reference sequence). The CDR3 has 14 residues. Trimming removed 0 bases at V and 1 base at J, with 7 bases between.

The genes are TRBV2 and TRBJ1-5; 9 bases map to TRBD1. The junction had 2 bases not matched to a gene; V was cut back by 5 bases and J by 3 bases. The CDR3 is made up of 14 amino acids. CDR1 and CDR2 from the germline V gene are SNHLY and FYNNEI. CDR3 sequence reads: CASSRTGVNQPQHF. The CDR3 coding sequence is TGTGCCAGCAGTCGGACAGGGGTCAATCAGCCCCAGCATTTT.

This chain joins TRBV7-2 and TRBJ1-6; the D is unclear. In germline, CDR1 is SGHTA, CDR2 FQGNSA. V shed 3 bases and J shed 9 bases, with 12 bases lying between them. This CDR3 spans 14 amino acids. The CDR3 nucleotides read TGTGCCAGCAGCTTCGAGGCTACGGGTTCACCCCTCCACTTT. Encoded protein: CASSFEATGSPLHF.

A word on this clone: Other DNA sequences from this sample encode an identical CDR3 as well. V and J are TRBV7-3 and TRBJ2-5; perhaps TRBD2 as D (6 bases). CDR1 and CDR2 (germline): SGHTA, FQGTGA. The V and J ends lost 5 bases and 5 bases respectively, with 12 bases between them. The length of the CDR3 is 13 residues. CDR3 DNA: TGTGCCAGCAGCCCCGGAAGCGGGGAGACCCAGTACTTC. It specifies CASSPGSGETQYF.